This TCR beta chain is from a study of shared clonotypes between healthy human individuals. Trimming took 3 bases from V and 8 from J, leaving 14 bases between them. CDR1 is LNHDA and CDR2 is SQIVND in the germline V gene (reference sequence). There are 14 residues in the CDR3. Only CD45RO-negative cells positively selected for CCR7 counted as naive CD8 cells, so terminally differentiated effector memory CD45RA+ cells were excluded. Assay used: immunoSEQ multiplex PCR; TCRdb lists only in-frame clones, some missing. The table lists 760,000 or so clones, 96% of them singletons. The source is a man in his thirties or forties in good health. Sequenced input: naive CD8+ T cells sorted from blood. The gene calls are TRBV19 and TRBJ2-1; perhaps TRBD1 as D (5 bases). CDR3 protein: CASSMGPFDDEQFF. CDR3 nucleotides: TGTGCCAGTAGTATGGGGCCTTTCGACGATGAGCAGTTCTTC.